Listed here are 20 T cell receptor beta chains from one sample, sequenced in a study of blood T cell repertoires in COVID-19. Sequenced by immunoSEQ multiplex PCR; TCRdb stores in-frame clones only, minus some. The table records some 390,000 clones, over 75% of them present only once. Sequencing was done on a sample of PBMCs or T cells enriched from blood (not recorded which). These receptors were collected from a man under 40 who had recovered from COVID-19.

The chain has TRBV19 and TRBJ1-1, with 7 bases identical to TRBD1. CDR3 length: 15 residues. The V gene's germline CDR1 is LNHDA and CDR2 SQIVND (reference sequence). The J segment lost 4 bases and the V segment lost 4 bases, leaving 9 bases of the junction unmatched. CDR3 sequence (DNA): TGTGCCAGTAGTACCTCAGGGGGAAGGGGCACTGAAGCTTTCTTT. Translated: CASSTSGGRGTEAFF.

The CDR3 loop reads CASSHLRDRVGIYF. In DNA form, the CDR3 reads TGTGCCAGCAGCCATCTACGGGACAGGGTGGGCATATATTTT. The J gene is TRBJ1-3, the V gene TRBV3-1 (or the pseudogene TRBV3-2); 9 nucleotides match TRBD1. The CDR3 has 14 residues. The V segment lost 3 bases and the J segment 12 bases; nucleotides outside the gene matches: 9. Per germline, CDR1 LGHDT and CDR2 YNNKEL (reference sequence).

The rearrangement links TRBV6-2 or TRBV6-3 to TRBJ1-2; D may be TRBD1 (5 bases). This CDR3 spans 13 amino acids. V dropped 6 bases and J dropped 5 bases, with 13 bases sitting between them. Germline V lookup: CDR1 MNHEY, CDR2 SVGEGT. The CDR3 sequence is CASSLTEQYGYTF. CDR3 coding DNA: TGTGCCAGCAGCTTGACAGAACAGTATGGCTACACCTTC.

The CDR3 region has the DNA TGTGCCAGCAGCTTAGCGGGAGGGACCTCTAACTATGGCTACACCTTC. Encoded protein: CASSLAGGTSNYGYTF. The chain carries TRBV7-9 and TRBJ1-2; perhaps TRBD1 as D (5 bases). V was cut by 0 bases and J by 0 bases, with 11 bases left in between. The CDR3 consists of 16 residues. Germline-derived CDR1 and CDR2 are SEHNR and FQNEAQ (reference sequence). The full variable domain, completed using reference TRBV7-9 and TRBJ1-2, is DTGVSQNPRHKITKRGQNVTFRCDPISEHNRLYWYRQTLGQGPEFLTYFQNEAQLEKSRLLSDRFSAERPKGSFSTLEIQRTEQGDSAMYLCASSLAGGTSNYGYTFGSGTRLTVV.

The sample holds a few counts of this clone. V and J are TRBV28 and TRBJ2-7; 7 nucleotides match TRBD1. The CDR3 is made up of 13 amino acids. V shed 7 bases and J 2 bases; nucleotides not matched to a gene: 5. The germline V gene has CDR1 MDHEN and CDR2 SYDVKM. CDR3 DNA: TGTGCCAGCATCCGACAGGGCGCCTACGAGCAGTACTTC. Its translation: CASIRQGAYEQYF.

The chain is built from TRBV18 and TRBJ2-7; TRBD2 might be the D (6 bases). Trimming stripped 3 bases from V and 1 base from J, with 10 bases between. The CDR3 sequence is 14 residues long. The germline gives CDR1 KGHSH, CDR2 LQKENI. This chain's CDR3 is CASSPGRTSYEQYF. CDR3 DNA: TGTGCCAGCTCACCGGGGAGGACTTCCTACGAGCAGTACTTC.

This chain uses TRBV5-6 with TRBJ2-3; D gene ambiguous. The V gene's germline CDR1 is SGHDT and CDR2 YYEEEE. Trimming stripped 0 bases from V and 2 bases from J, with 4 bases between. The CDR3 is made up of 13 amino acids. DNA of the CDR3: TGTGCCAGCAGCTTGGCCCACACAGATACGCAGTATTTT. Encoded protein: CASSLAHTDTQYF.

Details on this clone: At one end the junction does not follow the germline gene, possibly because of a read error. J is TRBJ2-2 and V is TRBV5-1; 10 nucleotides agree with TRBD1. The CDR3 loop spans 14 amino acids. Germline loops: CDR1 SGHRS, CDR2 YFSETQ. The CDR3 DNA reads as TGCGCCAGCGGCTTGGACAGGGGGACCGGGGAGCTGTTTTTT. Amino acids: CASGLDRGTGELFF.

Note on this clone: This CDR3 is also generated by other DNA sequences in the sample. CDR3 in amino acids: CSASTGFGYTF. In DNA form, the CDR3 reads TGCAGTGCTAGCACAGGGTTCGGCTACACCTTC. The V and J genes are TRBV20-1 and TRBJ1-2; possibly TRBD1 for D (6 bases). This CDR3 comprises 11 residues. V was cut by 3 bases and J by 8 bases, with 10 bases left in between. Germline V gene sequence: CDR1 DFQATT, CDR2 SNEGSKA (reference sequence).

There are a few counts of this clone. The J gene is TRBJ1-1, the V gene TRBV2, with 7 nucleotides matching TRBD1. The CDR3 runs to 14 residues. The V segment lost 6 bases and the J segment 2 bases; nucleotides outside the gene matches: 6. The germline V gene has CDR1 SNHLY and CDR2 FYNNEI. Written as DNA, the CDR3 is TGTGCCAGCAGCCTAGGGGGCGGTAACACTGAAGCTTTCTTT. It translates to CASSLGGGNTEAFF.

This clone appeared once. This chain joins TRBV4-1 and TRBJ2-7; 7 positions match TRBD1. Germline trimming cut 1 base from V and 2 bases from J; bases unmatched to any gene: 5. CDR1 is MGHRA, CDR2 YSYEKL, per germline. This CDR3 spans 15 amino acids. The CDR3 region has the DNA TGCGCCAGCAGCCAAGTGGTACAGGGGACCTACGAGCAGTACTTC. Encoded protein: CASSQVVQGTYEQYF.

The chain recombines TRBV10-1 with TRBJ2-7; TRBD2 aligns across 12 bases. CDR3 length equals 15 residues. The V segment lost 2 bases and the J segment 6 bases; nucleotides outside the gene matches: 5. Germline-derived CDR1 and CDR2 are WNHNN and SYGVQD (reference sequence). The CDR3 bases are TGCGCCAGCAGTGAGAGACTAGCGGGAGTAGGCGAGCAGTACTTC. It specifies CASSERLAGVGEQYF.

This chain connects TRBV11-2 to TRBJ2-1; TRBD2 aligns across 11 bases. Germline V gene lookup returns CDR1 SGHAT and CDR2 FQNNGV. The CDR3 is made up of 16 amino acids. V was clipped by 4 bases and J by 3 bases; unmatched bases: 5. For the CDR3, the DNA is TGTGCCAGCAGCTCAGAGGGGACTAGCGGCTACAATGAGCAGTTCTTC. Its protein product is CASSSEGTSGYNEQFF.

The rearrangement joins TRBV12-3 or TRBV12-4 to TRBJ2-1; a weak D match, TRBD2 (6 bases). The ends were cut back, 11 bases at V and 6 bases at J, with 14 bases in the middle. This CDR3 comprises 12 residues. The CDR3 region is CAASGEANEQFF. Written as DNA, the CDR3 is TGTGCCGCCTCGGGGGAGGCCAATGAGCAGTTCTTC.

This sequence joins TRBV3-1 (or the pseudogene TRBV3-2) and TRBJ1-2; D unclear. V dropped 4 bases and J dropped 2 bases, with 11 bases sitting between them. This CDR3 has 14 amino acids. The germline V gene has CDR1 LGHDT and CDR2 YNNKEL (reference sequence). CDR3 amino acids: CASSLSDGNYGYTF. CDR3 nucleotides: TGTGCCAGCAGCCTGAGTGACGGGAACTATGGCTACACCTTC.

The chain is built from TRBV12-3 or TRBV12-4 and TRBJ1-5; D is uncertain. Trimming cost V 8 bases and J 2 bases, with 10 bases left between them. This CDR3 is 13 amino acids long. This CDR3 reads CASFQAGNQPQHF. In DNA, the CDR3 is TGTGCCAGCTTTCAAGCCGGCAATCAGCCCCAGCATTTT.

V usage is TRBV5-4 and J usage is TRBJ2-7; 9 bases are a match to TRBD1. This CDR3 has 18 amino acids. The V gene end was trimmed by 3 bases and the J gene end by 6 bases; junction bases not matched to a gene: 19. Germline CDR1 reads SGHNT; CDR2 reads YYREEE (reference sequence). CDR3 DNA: TGTGCCAGCAGCTCACGGATAACAAGACAGGGGGGAGGTTCCGAGCAGTACTTC. Translated, it gives CASSSRITRQGGGSEQYF.

V is TRBV24-1 and J is TRBJ1-2; perhaps TRBD1 as D (6 bases). The CDR3 loop spans 14 amino acids. Per germline, CDR1 KGHDR and CDR2 SFDVKD. V dropped 3 bases and J dropped 4 bases, with 11 bases sitting between them. The CDR3 is CATSDNRDRYGYTF. The CDR3 region has the DNA TGTGCCACCAGTGATAACAGGGACCGCTATGGCTACACCTTC.

As DNA, the CDR3 is TGCGCCAGCAGCTTCAGTCCTGACACCTACGAGCAGTACTTC. Translated, it gives CASSFSPDTYEQYF. The V and J genes are TRBV5-1 and TRBJ2-7; D uncertain. V lost 2 bases and J lost 2, with 11 bases in between. Germline CDR1 is SGHRS and CDR2 is YFSETQ. The CDR3 contains 14 residues.

Only one count was recorded for this clone. The V call is TRBV7-2, the J call TRBJ2-5; TRBD1 aligns across 8 bases. V was pared by 5 bases and J by 7 bases, with 3 bases of the junction left unmatched. This CDR3 has 12 amino acids. Germline V gene lookup returns CDR1 SGHTA and CDR2 FQGNSA. The CDR3, as DNA: TGTGCCAGCAGCCACACAGGGGGGACCCAGTACTTC. Translating gives CASSHTGGTQYF.